This TCR beta chain was identified in a study of T cell changes during pregnancy in multiple sclerosis. With 0 bases removed from V and 8 bases from J, the gap between germline ends came to 8 bases. Germline lookup yields CDR1 LNHNV and CDR2 YYDKDF (reference sequence). The CDR3 runs 13 residues. Libraries were prepared by immunoSEQ multiplex PCR; TCRdb keeps only in-frame clonotypes and omits some of them. The sample has tens of thousands of clones; roughly 86% are singletons. The gene calls are TRBV15 and TRBJ2-1; no reliable D call. The sequenced sample was CD8+ T cells from peripheral blood mononuclear cells, obtained in the first trimester of pregnancy. This receptor was identified in a female donor in good health, enrolled as a control in a pregnancy study. The CDR3 bases are TGTGCCACCAGCAGAGAGTACAGCTATGAGCAGTTCTTC. This codes for CATSREYSYEQFF. Complete variable domain (other parts from reference TRBV15 and TRBJ2-1): DAMVIQNPRYQVTQFGKPVTLSCSQTLNHNVMYWYQQKSSQAPKLLFHYYDKDFNNEADTPDNFQSRRPNTSFCFLDIRSPGLGDTAMYLCATSREYSYEQFFGPGTRLTVL.